One and the same sample provided the 26 T cell receptor beta chains below, sequenced in a study of cytomegalovirus exposure and HLA in healthy donors. It was with 60 Vbeta and 13 Jbeta primers that the PCR ran. TCRdb's copy holds only in-frame clones and misses some; the assay was immunoSEQ multiplex PCR. The table has around 180,000 clones, 65% to 85% seen once. Sample: PBMCs. Every receptor here comes from a woman in her twenties or thirties in good health and CMV-seropositive.

The J gene is TRBJ1-1, the V gene TRBV28, with D perhaps matching TRBD1 (6 bases). In germline, CDR1 is MDHEN, CDR2 SYDVKM. The CDR3 covers 11 residues. V was pared by 4 bases and J by 7 bases, with 7 bases between. CDR3 amino acids: CASSSGDEAFF. CDR3 nucleotides: TGTGCCAGCAGTTCAGGGGATGAAGCTTTCTTT.

To note about this clone: Other DNA sequences from this sample encode an identical CDR3 as well. The chain links TRBV5-1 to TRBJ2-7; D may be TRBD1 (5 bases). Germline V CDR1 and CDR2: SGHRS, YFSETQ. V gave up 0 bases and J gave up 0 bases, with 7 bases separating them. The CDR3 extends over 14 amino acids. The DNA for the CDR3 is TGCGCCAGCAGCTTGGCAGGGAACTCCTACGAGCAGTACTTC. Translating gives CASSLAGNSYEQYF.

The CDR3 region has the DNA TGTGCCAGCAGTTTTACAAACCTAGCGGGCAGCCACAATGAGCAGTTCTTC. This encodes CASSFTNLAGSHNEQFF. The chain employs TRBV27 and TRBJ2-1, with 8 bases fitting TRBD2. The V and J ends lost 3 bases and 5 bases, in that order; junction bases with no gene match: 12. This CDR3 has 17 residues. The germline V gene encodes CDR1 MNHEY and CDR2 SMNVEV (reference sequence).

This chain connects TRBV11-3 to TRBJ2-1, with a tentative D call TRBD2 (6 bases). The CDR3 loop spans 18 amino acids. The V gene's germline CDR1 is SGHNT and CDR2 YENEEA. V was shortened by 2 bases and J by 2 bases, with 19 bases between the two germline ends. The CDR3, as DNA: TGTGCCAGCAGCTTAAACGTACTGGCGGGACCGACCTACAATGAGCAGTTCTTC. Encoded protein: CASSLNVLAGPTYNEQFF. Looking up the rest from reference TRBV11-3 and TRBJ2-1 gives the full variable domain: EAGVVQSPRYKIIEKKQPVAFWCNPISGHNTLYWYLQNLGQGPELLIRYENEEAVDDSQLPKDRFSAERLKGVDSTLKIQPAELGDSAVYLCASSLNVLAGPTYNEQFFGPGTRLTVL.

In its sample, this clone was seen once. The V and J genes are TRBV7-2 and TRBJ2-5; tentative D call: TRBD2 (7 bases). CDR1 and CDR2 (germline): SGHTA, FQGNSA. Trimming removed 3 bases at V and 4 bases at J, with 15 bases between. The CDR3 has 15 amino acids. The CDR3 DNA reads as TGTGCCAGCAGCTTGGGGGGGCCCGGGGGAGAGACCCAGTACTTC. Residues: CASSLGGPGGETQYF.

This rearrangement joins TRBV10-2 to TRBJ2-1, with 10 nucleotides matching TRBD2. Germline trimming cut 0 bases from V and 6 bases from J; bases unmatched to any gene: 5. The CDR3 loop spans 16 amino acids. Germline loops: CDR1 WSHSY, CDR2 SAAADI. CDR3 region: CASSESTLAGINEQFF. As DNA, the CDR3 is TGCGCCAGCAGTGAGTCGACACTAGCGGGAATCAATGAGCAGTTCTTC.

This clone occurred once. The chain combines TRBV7-8 with TRBJ1-2; D is uncertain. Germline-derived CDR1 and CDR2 are SGHVS and FQNEAQ. V was pared by 1 base and J by 2 bases, with 5 bases between. There are 13 residues in the CDR3. This CDR3 is CASSLVRNYGYTF. The CDR3 DNA follows: TGTGCCAGCAGCTTAGTCAGGAACTATGGCTACACCTTC.

The V call is TRBV10-1, the J call TRBJ2-7, with D possibly being TRBD2 (5 bases). Trimming took 3 bases from V and 3 from J, leaving 9 bases between them. CDR3 size: 13 residues. Germline CDR1 and CDR2: WNHNN and SYGVQD (reference sequence). CDR3 protein: CASSDGVSYEQYF. The DNA for the CDR3 is TGCGCCAGCAGTGACGGGGTGAGCTACGAGCAGTACTTC.

This chain links TRBV19 with TRBJ1-6; D call uncertain. Trimming left V 7 bases short and J 7 bases short, with 11 bases between. Germline V gene lookup returns CDR1 LNHDA and CDR2 SQIVND (reference sequence). The CDR3 contains 13 residues. CDR3 residues: CASNGTHNSPLHF. CDR3 bases: TGTGCCAGTAATGGCACCCACAATTCACCCCTCCACTTT.

This sequence joins TRBV2 and TRBJ2-5; 10 positions match TRBD1. Germline values: CDR1 SNHLY, CDR2 FYNNEI. The CDR3 runs to 15 residues. V shed 6 bases, J shed 5 bases, and the junction held 9 bases outside the gene matches. CDR3 sequence (DNA): TGTGCCAGCAGAGCGACAGGGGGCGGTACGGAGACCCAGTACTTC. The encoded protein is CASRATGGGTETQYF.

CDR3 sequence (DNA): TGTGCCAGCAGTTCCGGGACAGGGTTCTACGAGCAGTACTTC. Translated: CASSSGTGFYEQYF. The chain links TRBV6-4 to TRBJ2-7, with TRBD1 identical over 9 bases. With V trimmed by 5 bases and J by 3 bases, 5 bases remained unmatched. Germline V lookup: CDR1 MRHNA, CDR2 SNTAGT. The CDR3 has 14 amino acids.

This clone came up a few times. The rearrangement links TRBV6-5 to TRBJ1-1, with a tentative D call TRBD1 (6 bases). The CDR3 is made up of 12 amino acids. The V end lost 7 bases, the J end lost 10 bases, and 16 bases lay between the germline ends. The germline gives CDR1 MNHEY, CDR2 SVGAGI. This CDR3 reads CASKSGGGGAFF. The CDR3 DNA is TGTGCCAGCAAGTCGGGGGGAGGGGGAGCTTTCTTT.

This clone occurred a few times. The CDR3, as DNA: TGTGCCAGCAGCGTGAGGGCGTCGGATACGCAGTATTTT. Translating it yields CASSVRASDTQYF. The rearrangement joins TRBV9 to TRBJ2-3; D is possibly TRBD2 (5 bases). CDR3 length: 13 residues. V lost 2 bases and J 6 bases, leaving 10 bases between the germline ends. The germline gives CDR1 SGDLS, CDR2 YYNGEE.

The chain links TRBV9 to TRBJ1-2, with 12 bases matching TRBD1. Germline CDR1 reads SGDLS; CDR2 reads YYNGEE. The V gene end was trimmed by 7 bases and the J gene end by 4 bases; junction bases not matched to a gene: 20. The CDR3 totals 19 residues. Here the CDR3 reads CASGAGQGALRTAGYGYTF. The CDR3 DNA follows: TGTGCCAGCGGGGCGGGACAGGGGGCGCTGCGGACCGCTGGCTATGGCTACACCTTC.

This clone occurred once. The rearrangement links TRBV19 to TRBJ2-1, with 7 nucleotides matching TRBD1. The trim removed 2 bases at V and 3 bases at J, leaving 7 bases unmatched. The CDR3 loop spans 16 amino acids. The germline V gene has CDR1 LNHDA and CDR2 SQIVND (reference sequence). The chain's CDR3 is CASSIRQGRGYNEQFF. In DNA, the CDR3 is TGTGCCAGTAGTATAAGACAGGGCAGAGGCTACAATGAGCAGTTCTTC. Complete variable domain (other parts from reference TRBV19 and TRBJ2-1): DGGITQSPKYLFRKEGQNVTLSCEQNLNHDAMYWYRQDPGQGLRLIYYSQIVNDFQKGDIAEGYSVSREKKESFPLTVTSAQKNPTAFYLCASSIRQGRGYNEQFFGPGTRLTVL.

The gene calls are TRBV27 and TRBJ2-6; 7 bases align to TRBD1. Losses at the gene ends were 3 bases for V and 0 bases for J; bases not matched to a gene: 5. Germline CDR1 is MNHEY and CDR2 is SMNVEV (reference sequence). The CDR3 consists of 17 residues. CDR3 sequence: CASSFEGAGSGANVLTF. In DNA form, the CDR3 reads TGTGCCAGCAGTTTTGAGGGGGCGGGCTCTGGGGCCAACGTCCTGACTTTC.

The V and J genes are TRBV9 and TRBJ2-5; tentative D call: TRBD2 (6 bases). Germline CDR1 is SGDLS and CDR2 is YYNGEE. There are 16 residues in the CDR3. V was pared by 4 bases and J by 4 bases, with 20 bases between. CDR3 in amino acids: CASSPPGTAGGETQYF. The CDR3 nucleotides are TGTGCCAGCAGCCCCCCCGGGACCGCCGGGGGAGAGACCCAGTACTTC.

About this clone itself: The sample has other DNA sequences that encode this CDR3 too. The chain links TRBV7-2 to TRBJ1-1; tentatively, D is TRBD1 (5 bases). The CDR3 has 12 amino acids. Germline-derived CDR1 and CDR2 are SGHTA and FQGNSA. V dropped 3 bases and J dropped 5 bases, with 7 bases sitting between them. The DNA of the CDR3 is TGTGCCAGCAGCTTCCAGGGTACTGAAGCTTTCTTT. Its protein is CASSFQGTEAFF.

Note on this clone: Its ends do not fully match the called genes, so a read error is possible. The chain uses TRBV10-3 and TRBJ1-2, with a tentative D call TRBD1 (5 bases). This CDR3 region has 13 residues. The germline gives CDR1 ENHRY, CDR2 SYGVKD. CDR3 sequence reads: CASSLSGDYGYTF. The DNA of the CDR3 is TGTGCCAGCAGTTTATCGGGGGACTATGGCTACACCTTC.

The chain's CDR3 is CASSLDPSGGWELFF. The CDR3 DNA reads TGTGCCAGCAGCTTAGATCCCAGCGGGGGATGGGAGCTGTTTTTT. The V call is TRBV7-2, the J call TRBJ2-2; 8 bases match TRBD2. CDR3 length: 15 amino acids. Germline values: CDR1 SGHTA, CDR2 FQGNSA. The V segment lost 1 base and the J segment 9 bases; nucleotides outside the gene matches: 7.

This clone was seen a few times. V gene TRBV6-5 combines with J gene TRBJ2-3; D is perhaps TRBD1 (5 bases). CDR3 size: 14 residues. From germline, CDR1 is MNHEY and CDR2 SVGAGI. Trimming took 0 bases from V and 4 from J, leaving 8 bases between them. This chain's CDR3 is CASSYSDSADTQYF. CDR3 sequence (DNA): TGTGCCAGCAGTTACTCCGACAGCGCAGATACGCAGTATTTT.

V is TRBV10-3 and J is TRBJ2-3; 9 nucleotides align to TRBD2. This CDR3 contains 17 residues. The ends lost 1 base at V and 6 bases at J; junction bases unmatched: 11. Germline CDR1 and CDR2: ENHRY and SYGVKD. This CDR3 reads CAISEYIAGERVDTQYF. CDR3 nucleotide sequence: TGTGCCATCAGTGAGTATATAGCGGGAGAAAGAGTGGATACGCAGTATTTT.

The chain has TRBV6-1 and TRBJ1-3; TRBD1 might be the D (5 bases). The CDR3 totals 15 residues. Germline values: CDR1 MNHNS, CDR2 SASEGT. Between the trimmed V and J ends, which lost 3 bases and 0 bases, there was a span of 9 bases. The CDR3 spells CASSEQGNSGNTIYF. CDR3 DNA sequence: TGTGCCAGCAGTGAGCAGGGAAACTCTGGAAACACCATATATTTT.

The gene calls are TRBV4-2 and TRBJ1-1; D is undetermined. V gave up 1 base and J gave up 4 bases, with 13 bases separating them. CDR1 is LGHNA, CDR2 YNFKEQ, per germline. The CDR3 has 15 amino acids. CDR3 sequence (DNA): TGTGCCAGCAGCCAAGTTACCGGGATCGGCACTGAAGCTTTCTTT. Its translation: CASSQVTGIGTEAFF.

This clone was found once. This rearrangement joins TRBV23-1 to TRBJ1-2; the D gene is possibly TRBD1 (6 bases). TRBV23-1 is an open reading frame whose function is uncertain. The CDR3 contains 18 residues. V gave up 1 base and J gave up 2 bases, with 20 bases separating them. CDR3 DNA: TGCGCCAGCAGTCAATGGGGGCGTCTACAACTAGTAAACTATGGCTACACCTTC. As protein: CASSQWGRLQLVNYGYTF.

V is TRBV27 and J is TRBJ2-3; D is undetermined. V was cut by 4 bases and J by 5 bases, with 16 bases left in between. Germline-derived CDR1 and CDR2 are MNHEY and SMNVEV (reference sequence). The CDR3 length is 15 residues. The CDR3 DNA reads TGTGCCAGCAGTTCAAAAGCTGGTAGAGGAGATACGCAGTATTTT. Translating it yields CASSSKAGRGDTQYF.